Only a few counts were recorded for the clone carrying this TCR beta chain. One entry per CDR3 protein, called by TCRdb with MiXCR from the 5' RACE reads. The table records 25,000 to 40,000 distinct CDR3 sequences, approximately 25% of them present only once. The germline gives CDR1 KGHDR, CDR2 SFDVKD. This CDR3 region has 16 residues. The junction had 10 bases not matched to a gene; V was cut back by 5 bases and J by 2 bases. The sequenced sample consisted of memory CD4+ T cells sorted from blood. The subset: memory CD4+ T cells, CD4+CD45RO+CD25-. This receptor was obtained from a female donor with breast cancer. The chain combines TRBV24-1 with TRBJ2-7, with 8 bases that match TRBD1. Here the CDR3 reads CATSGPQGANPYEQYF. The CDR3 bases are TGTGCCACCAGTGGCCCTCAGGGGGCAAATCCCTACGAGCAGTACTTC.